Sequencing of this T cell receptor (beta chain) was carried out in a study of T cells in Graves' hyperthyroidism and ophthalmopathy. Under 3 months was the duration of disease in ophthalmopathy patients, who also had a Clinical Activity Score of at least 3 and a NOSPECS grade of at least 4. Exclusion followed for patients with uncontrolled infection, other autoimmune disease, pregnancy or lactation. Study-level results: Classification by a 13 V-J model distinguished ophthalmopathy from stable hyperthyroidism. Clonotypes that were expanded in thyroid above 0.001 mostly appeared in blood too.

This clonotype was observed many times. Its antigen is unknown. Amplification of TCR beta CDR3 regions used RNA as the template. Initially, a first-round RT-PCR of the TCR CDR3 employed the HTBI primer set. One entry per CDR3 protein results from TCRdb running MiXCR on the multiplex PCR reads. The data contain some 490,000 distinct CDR3 sequences, about 20% of them singletons. The CDR3 length is 15 residues. V dropped 6 bases and J dropped 2; count of bases not matched to a gene: 7. In germline, CDR1 is DFQATT, CDR2 SNEGSKA (reference sequence). Material for sequencing was blood. V is TRBV20-1 and J is TRBJ1-5; 10 bases are a match to TRBD1. This clonotype originated in a woman in her 70s with Graves' ophthalmopathy. CDR3 amino acids: CSAKTGGLGNQPQHF. The CDR3 bases are TGCAGTGCAAAGACAGGGGGCCTCGGCAATCAGCCCCAGCATTTT.